These 6 T cell receptor beta chains share one sample of origin, sequenced in a study of cytomegalovirus exposure and HLA in healthy donors. Primers for the PCR totalled 60 Vbeta and 13 Jbeta. The protocol was immunoSEQ multiplex PCR, while the TCRdb copy is restricted to in-frame clones and leaves out a portion. The sample records about 82,000 clones, roughly 74% being singletons. The sample consisted of PBMCs. The receptors were gathered from a woman between 50 and 59 years old in good health and CMV-seropositive.

CDR3 loop: CASGFAGSYQPQHF. In DNA, the CDR3 is TGTGCCAGCGGGTTCGCGGGAAGTTATCAGCCCCAGCATTTT. The V and J genes are TRBV27 and TRBJ1-5; D unresolved. CDR1 and CDR2 (germline): MNHEY, SMNVEV (reference sequence). This CDR3 comprises 14 residues. With 8 bases removed from V and 5 bases from J, the gap between germline ends came to 16 bases.

This chain uses TRBV18 with TRBJ1-1, with TRBD1 matching 9 bases. The germline V gene has CDR1 KGHSH and CDR2 LQKENI. V dropped 3 bases and J dropped 1; count of bases not matched to a gene: 3. The CDR3 totals 15 residues. CDR3 in amino acids: CASSPGQGTNTEAFF. The CDR3 bases are TGTGCCAGCTCACCGGGACAGGGCACGAACACTGAAGCTTTCTTT.

This clone has more than one count but fewer than ten. This sequence joins TRBV6-5 and TRBJ1-5, with TRBD1 identical over 7 bases. The V segment lost 5 bases and the J segment 1 base; nucleotides outside the gene matches: 5. The CDR3 runs to 15 residues. Germline V gene data show CDR1 as MNHEY and CDR2 as SVGAGI. CDR3 DNA: TGTGCCAGCAGTACCGACAGGGCCAGCAATCAGCCCCAGCATTTT. Its translation is CASSTDRASNQPQHF.

J is TRBJ2-2 and V is TRBV9; D is perhaps TRBD1 (6 bases). Trimming left V 4 bases short and J 6 bases short, with 16 bases between. The CDR3 extends over 15 amino acids. In germline, CDR1 is SGDLS, CDR2 YYNGEE. This CDR3 reads CASSPTGSSAGELFF. The CDR3 nucleotides read TGTGCCAGCAGCCCAACAGGGTCGTCGGCCGGGGAGCTGTTTTTT.

V usage is TRBV4-1 and J usage is TRBJ2-7, with D possibly matching TRBD1 (7 bases). CDR3 size: 15 residues. Germline loops: CDR1 MGHRA, CDR2 YSYEKL. Between the trimmed V and J ends, which lost 2 bases and 5 bases, there was a span of 16 bases. CDR3 in amino acids: CASSQPTGRSNEQYF. The CDR3 bases are TGCGCCAGCAGCCAACCGACAGGGAGGAGTAACGAGCAGTACTTC.

The rearrangement joins TRBV7-9 to TRBJ2-1; 11 bases agree with TRBD1. Trimming removed 5 bases from V and 9 bases from J; junction bases left unmatched: 9. The CDR3 has 15 residues. Germline CDR1 and CDR2: SEHNR and FQNEAQ (reference sequence). Here the CDR3 reads CASSPGTGGTVEQFF. The CDR3, as DNA: TGTGCCAGCAGCCCCGGGACAGGGGGTACGGTTGAGCAGTTCTTC.